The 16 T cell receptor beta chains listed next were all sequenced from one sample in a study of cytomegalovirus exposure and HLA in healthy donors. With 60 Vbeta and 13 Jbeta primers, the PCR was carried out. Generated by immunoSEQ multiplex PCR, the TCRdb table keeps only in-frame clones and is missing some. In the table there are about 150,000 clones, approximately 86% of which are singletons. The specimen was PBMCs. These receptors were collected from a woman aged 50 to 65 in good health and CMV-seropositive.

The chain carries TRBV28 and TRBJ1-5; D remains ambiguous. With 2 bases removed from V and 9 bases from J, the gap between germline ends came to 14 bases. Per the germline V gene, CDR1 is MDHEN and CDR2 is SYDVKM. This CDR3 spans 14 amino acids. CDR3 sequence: CASSLAPGLRPQHF. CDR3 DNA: TGTGCCAGCAGTTTAGCCCCGGGATTGCGGCCCCAGCATTTT. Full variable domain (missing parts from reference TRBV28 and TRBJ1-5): DVKVTQSSRYLVKRTGEKVFLECVQDMDHENMFWYRQDPGLGLRLIYFSYDVKMKEKGDIPEGYSVSREKKERFSLILESASTNQTSMYLCASSLAPGLRPQHFGDGTRLSIL.

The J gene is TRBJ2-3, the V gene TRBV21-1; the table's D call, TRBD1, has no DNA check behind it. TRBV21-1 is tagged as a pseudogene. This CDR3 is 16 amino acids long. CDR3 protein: CAPLRDRVFQADTQYF. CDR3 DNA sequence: TGTGCCCCCCTCCGGGACAGGGTCTTTCAGGCAGATACGCAGTATTTT.

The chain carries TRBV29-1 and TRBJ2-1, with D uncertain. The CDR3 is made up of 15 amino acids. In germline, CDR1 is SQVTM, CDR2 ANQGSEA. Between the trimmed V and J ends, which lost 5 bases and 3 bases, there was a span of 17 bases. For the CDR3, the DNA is TGCAGCGTTCTAGTTCCGCGGAGACTCTACAATGAGCAGTTCTTC. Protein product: CSVLVPRRLYNEQFF.

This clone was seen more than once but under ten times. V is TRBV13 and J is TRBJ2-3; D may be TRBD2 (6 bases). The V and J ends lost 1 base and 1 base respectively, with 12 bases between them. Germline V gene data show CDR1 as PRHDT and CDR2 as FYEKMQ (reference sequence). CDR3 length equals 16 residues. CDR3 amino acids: CASSLVGGSGTDTQYF. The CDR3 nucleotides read TGTGCCAGCAGCTTAGTTGGAGGGTCGGGCACAGATACGCAGTATTTT.

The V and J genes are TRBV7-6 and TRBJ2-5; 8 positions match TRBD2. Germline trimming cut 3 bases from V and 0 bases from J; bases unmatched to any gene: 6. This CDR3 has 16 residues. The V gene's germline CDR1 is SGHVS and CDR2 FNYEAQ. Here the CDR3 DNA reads TGTGCCAGCAGCTTTCGGGGGGGCCGGTACCAAGAGACCCAGTACTTC. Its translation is CASSFRGGRYQETQYF.

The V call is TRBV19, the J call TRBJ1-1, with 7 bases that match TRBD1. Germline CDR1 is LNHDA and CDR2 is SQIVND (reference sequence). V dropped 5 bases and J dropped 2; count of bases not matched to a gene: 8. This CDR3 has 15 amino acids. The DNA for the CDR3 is TGTGCCAGTAGTCCTGGACAGGCTGGAAACACTGAAGCTTTCTTT. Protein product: CASSPGQAGNTEAFF.

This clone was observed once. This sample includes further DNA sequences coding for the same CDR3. CDR3 in amino acids: CAITADRGVYGYTF. The CDR3 DNA reads TGTGCCATCACCGCTGACAGGGGGGTCTATGGCTACACCTTC. The chain uses TRBV10-3 and TRBJ1-2, with TRBD1 matching 9 bases. The germline CDR1 and CDR2 sequences are ENHRY and SYGVKD. V dropped 7 bases and J dropped 4; count of bases not matched to a gene: 7. There are 14 residues in the CDR3.

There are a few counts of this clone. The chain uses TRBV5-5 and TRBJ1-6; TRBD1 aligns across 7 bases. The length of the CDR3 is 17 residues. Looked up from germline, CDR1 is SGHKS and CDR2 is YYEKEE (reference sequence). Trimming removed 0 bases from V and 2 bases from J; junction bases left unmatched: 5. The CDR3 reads CASSLVGGLAYNSPLHF. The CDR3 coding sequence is TGTGCCAGCAGCTTGGTAGGGGGCCTCGCCTATAATTCACCCCTCCACTTT. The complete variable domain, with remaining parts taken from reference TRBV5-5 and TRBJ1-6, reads DAGVTQSPTHLIKTRGQQVTLRCSPISGHKSVSWYQQVLGQGPQFIFQYYEKEERGRGNFPDRFSARQFPNYSSELNVNALLLGDSALYLCASSLVGGLAYNSPLHFGNGTRLTVT.

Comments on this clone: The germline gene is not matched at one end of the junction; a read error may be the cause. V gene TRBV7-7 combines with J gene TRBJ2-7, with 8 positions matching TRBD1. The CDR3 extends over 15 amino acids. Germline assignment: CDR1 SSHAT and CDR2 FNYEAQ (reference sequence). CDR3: CASSPAGTGSGEQYF. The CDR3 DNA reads TGTGCTAGCAGCCCCGCCGGGACAGGCTCTGGCGAGCAGTACTTC.

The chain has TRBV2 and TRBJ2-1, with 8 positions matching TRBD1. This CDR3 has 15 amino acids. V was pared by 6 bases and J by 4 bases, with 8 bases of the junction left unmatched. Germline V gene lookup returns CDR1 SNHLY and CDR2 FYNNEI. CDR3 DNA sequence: TGTGCCAGCAGCAGGACAGGGAGCCCATACAATGAGCAGTTCTTC. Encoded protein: CASSRTGSPYNEQFF.

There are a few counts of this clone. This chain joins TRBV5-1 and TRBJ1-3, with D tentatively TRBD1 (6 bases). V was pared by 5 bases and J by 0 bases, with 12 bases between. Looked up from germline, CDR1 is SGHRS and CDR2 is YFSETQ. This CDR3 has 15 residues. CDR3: CASRHRASSGNTIYF. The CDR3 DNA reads TGCGCCAGCAGGCACAGGGCTAGCTCTGGAAACACCATATATTTT. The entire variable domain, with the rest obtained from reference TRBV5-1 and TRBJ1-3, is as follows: KAGVTQTPRYLIKTRGQQVTLSCSPISGHRSVSWYQQTPGQGLQFLFEYFSETQRNKGNFPGRFSGRQFSNSRSEMNVSTLELGDSALYLCASRHRASSGNTIYFGEGSWLTVV.

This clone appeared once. As DNA, the CDR3 is TGTGCCAGCAGACGGGGGGGGAGCTCCTACAATGAGCAGTTCTTC. It yields the protein CASRRGGSSYNEQFF. This chain connects TRBV27 to TRBJ2-1; 8 positions match TRBD2. The CDR3 spans 15 residues. Germline V gene lookup returns CDR1 MNHEY and CDR2 SMNVEV (reference sequence). J was trimmed by 0 bases and V by 6 bases; bases with no gene match: 4.

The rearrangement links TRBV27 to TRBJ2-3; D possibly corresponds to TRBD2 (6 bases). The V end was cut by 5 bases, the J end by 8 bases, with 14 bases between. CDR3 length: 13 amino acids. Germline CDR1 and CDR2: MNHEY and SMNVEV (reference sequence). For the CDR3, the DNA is TGTGCCAGCAGTGCGGCGGGACTTCTTACGCAGTATTTT. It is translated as CASSAAGLLTQYF.

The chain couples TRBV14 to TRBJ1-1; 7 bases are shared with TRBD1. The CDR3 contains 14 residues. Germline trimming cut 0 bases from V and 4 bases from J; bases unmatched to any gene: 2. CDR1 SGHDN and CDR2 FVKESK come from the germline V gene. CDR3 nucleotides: TGTGCCAGCAGCCAAGAACAGGGGATCACTGAAGCTTTCTTT. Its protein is CASSQEQGITEAFF. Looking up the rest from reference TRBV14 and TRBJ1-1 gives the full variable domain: EAGVTQFPSHSVIEKGQTVTLRCDPISGHDNLYWYRRVMGKEIKFLLHFVKESKQDESGMPNNRFLAERTGGTYSTLKVQPAELEDSGVYFCASSQEQGITEAFFGQGTRLTVV.

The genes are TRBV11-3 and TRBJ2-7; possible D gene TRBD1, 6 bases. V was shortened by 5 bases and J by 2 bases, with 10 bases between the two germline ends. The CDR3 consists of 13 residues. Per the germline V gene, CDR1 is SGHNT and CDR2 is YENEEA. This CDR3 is CASSQGQTYEQYF. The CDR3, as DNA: TGTGCCAGCAGCCAGGGACAAACCTACGAGCAGTACTTC.

CDR3 bases: TGTGCCAGCAGAAGATCCGAGACAGCTAATTCACCCCTCCACTTT. Residues: CASRRSETANSPLHF. V usage is TRBV2 and J usage is TRBJ1-6, with D perhaps TRBD1 (5 bases). The V gene lost 6 bases and the J gene lost 6 bases, with 15 bases spanning the gap. Germline loops: CDR1 SNHLY, CDR2 FYNNEI. CDR3 length: 15 residues.